The TCR beta chain described here comes from a study of early T cells in non-severe SARS-CoV-2 infection. TCRdb analysed the 5' RACE reads with MiXCR anew, one entry per CDR3 protein. Of around 84,000 distinct CDR3 sequences in the sample, 8% to 13% were seen once. The ends were cut back, 6 bases at V and 6 bases at J, with 15 bases in the middle. Looked up from germline, CDR1 is DFQATT and CDR2 is SNEGSKA (reference sequence). This CDR3 has 13 residues. The TCR was taken from an adult who was a healthcare worker with PCR-confirmed SARS-CoV-2 infection or an uninfected control (not recorded which). The material was whole blood, obtained at baseline. The chain combines TRBV20-1 with TRBJ1-5; D is possibly TRBD1 (5 bases). CDR3 coding DNA: TGCAGTGCACGGGACTACAAGGGTCAGCCCCAGCATTTT. Its translation is CSARDYKGQPQHF.